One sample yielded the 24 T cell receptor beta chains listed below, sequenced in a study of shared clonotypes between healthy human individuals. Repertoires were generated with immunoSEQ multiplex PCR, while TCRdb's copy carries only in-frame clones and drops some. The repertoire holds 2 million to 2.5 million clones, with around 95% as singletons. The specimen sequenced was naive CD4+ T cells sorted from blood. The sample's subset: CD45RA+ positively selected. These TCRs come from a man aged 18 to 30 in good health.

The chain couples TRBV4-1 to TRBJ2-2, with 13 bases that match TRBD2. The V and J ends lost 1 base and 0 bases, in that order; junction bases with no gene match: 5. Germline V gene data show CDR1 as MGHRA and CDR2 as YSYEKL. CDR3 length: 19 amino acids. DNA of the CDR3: TGCGCCAGCAGCCAAGCGGGACTAGCGGGAAACGCGAACACCGGGGAGCTGTTTTTT. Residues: CASSQAGLAGNANTGELFF.

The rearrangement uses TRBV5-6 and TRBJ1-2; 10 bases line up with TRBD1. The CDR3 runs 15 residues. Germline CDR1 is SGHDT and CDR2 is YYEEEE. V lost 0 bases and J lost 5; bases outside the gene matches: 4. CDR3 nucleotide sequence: TGTGCCAGCAGCTTGGGGGACAGGGGAAGGTATGGCTACACCTTC. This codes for CASSLGDRGRYGYTF.

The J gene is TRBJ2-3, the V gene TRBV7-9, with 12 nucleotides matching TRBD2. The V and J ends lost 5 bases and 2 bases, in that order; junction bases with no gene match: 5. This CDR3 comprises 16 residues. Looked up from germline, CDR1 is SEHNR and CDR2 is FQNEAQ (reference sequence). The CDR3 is CASSPGLAGPTDTQYF. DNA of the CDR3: TGTGCCAGCAGCCCCGGACTAGCGGGACCCACAGATACGCAGTATTTT.

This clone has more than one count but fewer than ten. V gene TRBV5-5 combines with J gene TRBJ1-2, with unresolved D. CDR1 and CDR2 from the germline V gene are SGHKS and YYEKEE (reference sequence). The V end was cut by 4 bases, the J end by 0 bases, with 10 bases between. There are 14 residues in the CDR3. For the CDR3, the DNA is TGTGCCAGCAGCAACCGGGATCCTAACTATGGCTACACCTTC. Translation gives CASSNRDPNYGYTF.

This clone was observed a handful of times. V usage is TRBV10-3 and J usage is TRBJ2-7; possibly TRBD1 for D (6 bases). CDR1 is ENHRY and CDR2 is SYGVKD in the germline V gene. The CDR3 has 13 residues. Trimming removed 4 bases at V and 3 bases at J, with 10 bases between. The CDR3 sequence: CAISAGEFYEQYF. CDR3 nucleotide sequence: TGTGCCATCAGTGCAGGGGAATTCTACGAGCAGTACTTC.

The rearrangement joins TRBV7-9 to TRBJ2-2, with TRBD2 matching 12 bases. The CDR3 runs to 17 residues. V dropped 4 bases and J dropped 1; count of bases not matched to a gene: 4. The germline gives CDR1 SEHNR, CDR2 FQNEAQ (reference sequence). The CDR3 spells CASSWGTSGLNTGELFF. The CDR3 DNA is TGTGCCAGCAGCTGGGGGACTAGCGGGTTGAACACCGGGGAGCTGTTTTTT.

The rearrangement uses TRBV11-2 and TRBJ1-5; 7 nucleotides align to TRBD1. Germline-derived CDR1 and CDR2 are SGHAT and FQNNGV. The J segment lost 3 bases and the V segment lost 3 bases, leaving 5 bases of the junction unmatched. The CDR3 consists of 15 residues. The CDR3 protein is CASSLTGSPNQPQHF. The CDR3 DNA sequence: TGTGCCAGCAGCTTGACAGGGTCACCCAATCAGCCCCAGCATTTT.

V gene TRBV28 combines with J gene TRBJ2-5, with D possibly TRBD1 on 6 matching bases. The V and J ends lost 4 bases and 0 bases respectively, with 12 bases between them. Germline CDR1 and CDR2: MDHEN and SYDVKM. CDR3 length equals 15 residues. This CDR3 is CASSSLGQNQETQYF. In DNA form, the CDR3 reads TGTGCCAGCAGTTCCCTCGGACAGAACCAAGAGACCCAGTACTTC.

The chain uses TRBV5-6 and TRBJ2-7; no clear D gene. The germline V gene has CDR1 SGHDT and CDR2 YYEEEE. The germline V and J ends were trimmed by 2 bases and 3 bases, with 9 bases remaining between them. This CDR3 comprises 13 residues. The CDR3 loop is CASSFNPGYEQYF. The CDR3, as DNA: TGTGCCAGCAGCTTTAATCCAGGCTACGAGCAGTACTTC.

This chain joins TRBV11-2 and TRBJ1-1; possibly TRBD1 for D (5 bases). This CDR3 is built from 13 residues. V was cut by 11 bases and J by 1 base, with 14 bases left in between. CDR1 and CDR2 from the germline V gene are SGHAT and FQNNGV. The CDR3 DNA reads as TGTGCCGGAGCCTTACAGGAGAACACTGAAGCTTTCTTT. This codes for CAGALQENTEAFF.

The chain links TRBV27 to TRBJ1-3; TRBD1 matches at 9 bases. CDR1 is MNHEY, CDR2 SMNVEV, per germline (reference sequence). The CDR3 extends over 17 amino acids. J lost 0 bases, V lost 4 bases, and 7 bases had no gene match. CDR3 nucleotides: TGTGCCAGCAGTTCCAGGACAGGGGCGACCTCTGGAAACACCATATATTTT. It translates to CASSSRTGATSGNTIYF.

In DNA, the CDR3 is TGTGCCAGCACCCCAGGGGGAATCGCCTACGAGCAGTACTTC. Amino acids: CASTPGGIAYEQYF. The gene calls are TRBV7-8 and TRBJ2-7; 7 bases fit TRBD1. J lost 2 bases, V lost 7 bases, and 8 bases had no gene match. CDR1 and CDR2 (germline): SGHVS, FQNEAQ. CDR3 length: 14 amino acids.

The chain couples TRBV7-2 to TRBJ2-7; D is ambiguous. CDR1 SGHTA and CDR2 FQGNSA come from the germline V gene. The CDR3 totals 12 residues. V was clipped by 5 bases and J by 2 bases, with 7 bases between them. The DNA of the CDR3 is TGTGCCAGCAGCCCCTCCCCCTACGAGCAGTACTTC. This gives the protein CASSPSPYEQYF.

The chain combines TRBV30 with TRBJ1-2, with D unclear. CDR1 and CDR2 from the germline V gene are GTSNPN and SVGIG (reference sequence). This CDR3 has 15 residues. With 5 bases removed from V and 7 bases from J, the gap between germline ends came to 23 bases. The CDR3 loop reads CAWAQLSGRASGYTF. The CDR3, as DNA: TGTGCCTGGGCTCAATTGTCCGGCCGGGCGAGTGGCTACACCTTC.

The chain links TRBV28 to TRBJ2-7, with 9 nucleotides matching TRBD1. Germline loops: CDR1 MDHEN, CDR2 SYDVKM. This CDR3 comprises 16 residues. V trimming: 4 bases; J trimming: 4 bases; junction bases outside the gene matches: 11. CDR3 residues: CASSSPPGQGKYEQYF. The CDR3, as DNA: TGTGCCAGCAGTTCACCCCCGGGACAGGGTAAATACGAGCAGTACTTC.

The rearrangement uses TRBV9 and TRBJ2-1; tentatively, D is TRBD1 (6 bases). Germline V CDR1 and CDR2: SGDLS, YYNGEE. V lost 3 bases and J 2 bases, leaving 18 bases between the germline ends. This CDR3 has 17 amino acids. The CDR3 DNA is TGTGCCAGCAGCGCTCATAACAGGGCCCCAACCTACAATGAGCAGTTCTTC. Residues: CASSAHNRAPTYNEQFF.

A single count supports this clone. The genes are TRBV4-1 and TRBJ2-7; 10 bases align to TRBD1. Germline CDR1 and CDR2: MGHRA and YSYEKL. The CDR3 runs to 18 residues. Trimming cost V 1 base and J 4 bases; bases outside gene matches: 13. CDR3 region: CASSQGTGGLVAGYEQYF. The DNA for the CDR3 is TGCGCCAGCAGCCAAGGGACAGGGGGATTAGTAGCGGGTTACGAGCAGTACTTC.

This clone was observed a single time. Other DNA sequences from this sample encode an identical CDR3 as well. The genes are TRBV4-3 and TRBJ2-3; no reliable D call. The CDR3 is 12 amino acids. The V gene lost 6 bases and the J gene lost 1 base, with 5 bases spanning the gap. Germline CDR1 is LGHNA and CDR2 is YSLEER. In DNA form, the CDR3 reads TGCGCCAGCAGTCATGGCACAGATACGCAGTATTTT. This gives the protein CASSHGTDTQYF.

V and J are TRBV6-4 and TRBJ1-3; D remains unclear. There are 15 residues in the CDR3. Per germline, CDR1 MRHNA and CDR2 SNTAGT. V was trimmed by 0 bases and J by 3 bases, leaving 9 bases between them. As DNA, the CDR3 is TGTGCCAGCAGTGACTCAGGGAGGTTTGGAAACACCATATATTTT. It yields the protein CASSDSGRFGNTIYF.

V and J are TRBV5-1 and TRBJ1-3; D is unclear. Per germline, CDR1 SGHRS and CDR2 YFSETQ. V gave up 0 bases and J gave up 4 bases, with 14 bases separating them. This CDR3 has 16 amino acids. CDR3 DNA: TGCGCCAGCAGCTTGGGTCTACAGACGGGCGGAAACACCATATATTTT. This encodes CASSLGLQTGGNTIYF.

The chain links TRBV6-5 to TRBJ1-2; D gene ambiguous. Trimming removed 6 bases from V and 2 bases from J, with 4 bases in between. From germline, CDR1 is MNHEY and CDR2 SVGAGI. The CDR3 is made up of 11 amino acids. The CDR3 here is CASRQNYGYTF. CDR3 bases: TGTGCCAGCAGGCAGAACTATGGCTACACCTTC.

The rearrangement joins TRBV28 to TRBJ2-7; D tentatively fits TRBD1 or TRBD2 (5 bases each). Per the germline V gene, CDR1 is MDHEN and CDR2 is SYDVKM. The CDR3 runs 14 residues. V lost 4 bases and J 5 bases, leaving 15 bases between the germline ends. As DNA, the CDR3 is TGTGCCAGCAGTTCCCAAAGCGGCAGGGACGAGCAGTACTTC. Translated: CASSSQSGRDEQYF.

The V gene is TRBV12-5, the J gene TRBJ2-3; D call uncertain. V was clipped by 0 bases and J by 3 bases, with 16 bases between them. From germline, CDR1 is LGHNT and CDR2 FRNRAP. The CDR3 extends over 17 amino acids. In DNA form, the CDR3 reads TGTGCTAGTGGTTTGGTACGAGGACGGATTGGGACAGATACGCAGTATTTT. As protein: CASGLVRGRIGTDTQYF.

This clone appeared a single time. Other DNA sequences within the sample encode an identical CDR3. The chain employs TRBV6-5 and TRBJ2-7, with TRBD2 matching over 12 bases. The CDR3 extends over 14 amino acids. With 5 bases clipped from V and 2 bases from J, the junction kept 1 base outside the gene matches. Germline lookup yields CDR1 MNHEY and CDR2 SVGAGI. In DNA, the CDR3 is TGTGCCAGCAGTAGGACTAGCGGGACCTACGAGCAGTACTTC. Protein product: CASSRTSGTYEQYF.